This T cell receptor beta chain was sequenced in a study of memory CD4+ T cells and cytomegalovirus serostatus. This clone came up a few times. Single viable CD3+CD4+CD8-CD45RO+ cells were sorted as the memory CD4+ T cells. CMV serostatus came from serum IgG against pp150, pp28, p38, p52. After thawing, CD4+ T cells were positively selected. Assay used: immunoSEQ multiplex PCR; TCRdb lists only in-frame clones, some missing. Among about 43,000 clones listed, 60% to 85% were seen once. V was trimmed by 3 bases and J by 3 bases, leaving 11 bases between them. The germline CDR1 and CDR2 sequences are MNHNS and SASEGT. The CDR3 extends over 14 amino acids.

The chain uses TRBV6-1 and TRBJ1-1; tentative D call: TRBD1 (6 bases). Specimen: memory CD4+ T cells from blood. The clonotype was recovered from an adult in good health and CMV-seronegative. This CDR3 is CASSENGGYTEAFF. In DNA form, the CDR3 reads TGTGCCAGCAGTGAGAATGGGGGCTACACTGAAGCTTTCTTT.